This entry concerns a single TCR beta chain. These data belong to a study of blood T cells in healthy people across ages. Primers used in a second PCR of about 6 to 11 cycles were a sample-barcoded 5' primer and a J-beta primer mix. Sequencing of every sample gave 2.5 million or more CDR3-containing paired-end reads. TCRdb recomputed calls from the 5' RACE reads with MiXCR, one row per CDR3 protein. The data show approximately 850,000 distinct CDR3 sequences, with 58% seen just once and roughly 20% held by the top ten. Per individual sample, total RNA of at least 5 micrograms was extracted. The CDR3 extends over 15 amino acids. Per germline, CDR1 SEHNR and CDR2 FQNEAQ (reference sequence).

This TCR came from a man under 40 in good health. V usage is TRBV7-9 and J usage is TRBJ2-4, with 8 bases matching TRBD2. The J call could be wrong; TRBJ2-7 is a better fit for the DNA end. Sequenced material: blood. In nucleotides, the CDR3 is TGTGCCAGCAGCTTATCTAGCGGGCTCACCTACGAGCAGTACTTC. Its translation is CASSLSSGLTYEQYF.